The 4 T cell receptor beta chains reported below all come from one sample, sequenced in a study of cytomegalovirus exposure and HLA in healthy donors. The PCR had 60 Vbeta and 13 Jbeta primers. Only in-frame clones appear in the TCRdb table, and some are missing; sequencing was by immunoSEQ multiplex PCR. The sample gives around 100,000 clones, 66% of which show up once; around 3.3% is in the top ten. Sequencing input: PBMCs. The receptors shown here come from a woman aged 45 to 65 in good health and CMV-seronegative.

The genes are TRBV5-5 and TRBJ2-1; 8 bases align to TRBD2. V was pared by 4 bases and J by 0 bases, with 6 bases of the junction left unmatched. CDR1 and CDR2 (germline): SGHKS, YYEKEE (reference sequence). The CDR3 is 16 residues long. CDR3 region: CASSVRLASSYNEQFF. CDR3 in DNA: TGTGCCAGCAGCGTCCGACTAGCGAGCTCCTACAATGAGCAGTTCTTC.

The chain uses TRBV7-6 and TRBJ2-3, with 12 bases matching TRBD2. The germline CDR1 and CDR2 sequences are SGHVS and FNYEAQ. Unmatched junction bases numbered 4, after V lost 4 bases and J lost 2 bases. The CDR3 has 16 amino acids. The chain's CDR3 is CASSYRLAGDTDTQYF. CDR3 bases: TGTGCCAGCAGCTATCGACTAGCGGGGGACACAGATACGCAGTATTTT.

The J gene is TRBJ2-5, the V gene TRBV7-2, with TRBD2 identical over 10 bases. Unmatched junction bases numbered 9, after V lost 3 bases and J lost 5 bases. The CDR3 sequence is 16 residues long. Germline CDR1 is SGHTA and CDR2 is FQGNSA. CDR3 in amino acids: CASSLPTAGGWETQYF. The CDR3 nucleotides read TGTGCCAGCAGCTTGCCCACAGCGGGGGGGTGGGAGACCCAGTACTTC.

The J gene is TRBJ2-7, the V gene TRBV4-2; D is possibly TRBD2 (6 bases). Germline V gene sequence: CDR1 LGHNA, CDR2 YNFKEQ. With 2 bases removed from V and 0 bases from J, the gap between germline ends came to 11 bases. This CDR3 has 15 amino acids. The CDR3 DNA reads as TGTGCCAGCAGCCAATCGGGACTCCTCTCCTACGAGCAGTACTTC. It is translated as CASSQSGLLSYEQYF.